The 22 T cell receptor beta chains listed next were all sequenced from one sample in a study of blood T cell repertoires in COVID-19. Produced via immunoSEQ multiplex PCR; TCRdb's table is partial and in-frame only. The sample consists of roughly 250,000 clones, about nine tenths of them appearing once. Sequenced input: PBMCs or T cells enriched from blood (not recorded which). Receptors originate from a woman aged 25 to 39 with acute COVID-19.

The CDR3 nucleotides read TGTGCCAGCAGCCCCACCGTCGAGGAGACCCAGTACTTC. It encodes CASSPTVEETQYF. The chain has TRBV7-3 and TRBJ2-5; D remains ambiguous. Germline-derived CDR1 and CDR2 are SGHTA and FQGTGA. This CDR3 region has 13 residues. The V gene lost 5 bases and the J gene lost 5 bases, with 12 bases spanning the gap.

The chain uses TRBV3-1 (or the pseudogene TRBV3-2) and TRBJ2-1; 14 bases are a match to TRBD2. Germline assignment: CDR1 LGHDT and CDR2 YNNKEL (reference sequence). The length of the CDR3 is 20 residues. V lost 4 bases, J lost 3 bases, and 14 bases stayed unmatched. CDR3 protein: CASSRTGTSGSLIHYNEQFF. The CDR3 DNA reads as TGTGCCAGCAGCCGGACCGGGACTAGCGGGAGCTTAATACACTACAATGAGCAGTTCTTC.

This clone was found once. The V call is TRBV10-2, the J call TRBJ1-1, with a possible D match to TRBD1 (6 bases). V lost 4 bases to trimming and J lost 5 bases, with 11 bases between them. CDR1 WSHSY and CDR2 SAAADI come from the germline V gene. The length of the CDR3 is 13 residues. CDR3 sequence (DNA): TGCGCCAGCAGTGCCCAGCAGGGGACTGAAGCTTTCTTT. This gives the protein CASSAQQGTEAFF.

The V and J genes are TRBV7-2 and TRBJ2-7; 7 bases are a match to TRBD2. After removal of 3 bases from V and 4 bases from J, the junction contained 6 bases not matched to a gene. Germline values: CDR1 SGHTA, CDR2 FQGNSA. The CDR3 covers 14 residues. In DNA, the CDR3 is TGTGCCAGCAGCTTGTCCGGACTAGGATACGAGCAGTACTTC. It codes for CASSLSGLGYEQYF.

This rearrangement joins TRBV3-1 (or the pseudogene TRBV3-2) to TRBJ2-7, with 7 bases fitting TRBD2. Per the germline V gene, CDR1 is LGHDT and CDR2 is YNNKEL (reference sequence). The CDR3 has 14 residues. V lost 4 bases to trimming and J lost 2 bases; unmatched junction nucleotides: 5. CDR3 nucleotides: TGTGCCAGCAGCCTGGGTGGGACTACCTACGAGCAGTACTTC. Translating it yields CASSLGGTTYEQYF.

In its sample, this clone was seen a few times. The gene calls are TRBV5-4 and TRBJ2-2; D is uncertain. The germline gives CDR1 SGHNT, CDR2 YYREEE (reference sequence). The CDR3 extends over 13 amino acids. V was shortened by 4 bases and J by 1 base, with 5 bases between the two germline ends. CDR3 protein: CASSPGNTGELFF. The CDR3 coding sequence is TGTGCCAGCAGCCCCGGGAACACCGGGGAGCTGTTTTTT. Drawing the rest from reference TRBV5-4 and TRBJ2-2, the complete variable domain is ETGVTQSPTHLIKTRGQQVTLRCSSQSGHNTVSWYQQALGQGPQFIFQYYREEENGRGNFPPRFSGLQFPNYSSELNVNALELDDSALYLCASSPGNTGELFFGEGSRLTVL.

This chain uses TRBV9 with TRBJ1-4; TRBD1 aligns across 7 bases. After removal of 3 bases from V and 8 bases from J, the junction contained 10 bases not matched to a gene. The CDR3 extends over 15 amino acids. Germline loops: CDR1 SGDLS, CDR2 YYNGEE. The CDR3 sequence: CASSGEQGIGEKLFF. The CDR3 nucleotides are TGTGCCAGCAGCGGCGAACAGGGGATAGGGGAAAAACTGTTTTTT.

This chain connects TRBV28 to TRBJ2-7, with 9 bases lining up with TRBD2. The V gene's germline CDR1 is MDHEN and CDR2 SYDVKM. The CDR3 covers 15 residues. V lost 2 bases to trimming and J lost 7 bases; unmatched junction nucleotides: 9. As DNA, the CDR3 is TGTGCCAGCAGTTTAGTAACCAGCGGGAGGATGGAGCAGTACTTC. It yields the protein CASSLVTSGRMEQYF. The whole variable domain, filled in from reference TRBV28 and TRBJ2-7, reads DVKVTQSSRYLVKRTGEKVFLECVQDMDHENMFWYRQDPGLGLRLIYFSYDVKMKEKGDIPEGYSVSREKKERFSLILESASTNQTSMYLCASSLVTSGRMEQYFGPGTRLTVT.

The chain combines TRBV2 with TRBJ2-5; 11 positions match TRBD2. The CDR3 length is 14 residues. Germline V CDR1 and CDR2: SNHLY, FYNNEI. V lost 6 bases to trimming and J lost 2 bases; unmatched junction nucleotides: 2. The CDR3 bases are TGTGCCAGCAGGATAGCGGGGGGGCAAGAGACCCAGTACTTC. Translating it yields CASRIAGGQETQYF.

The chain is built from TRBV24-1 and TRBJ2-7, with 7 bases identical to TRBD1. The length of the CDR3 is 14 residues. Germline V gives CDR1 KGHDR, CDR2 SFDVKD. The junction had 10 bases not matched to a gene; V was cut back by 3 bases and J by 9 bases. The CDR3 reads CATSDPGQVRGQYF. CDR3 nucleotide sequence: TGTGCCACCAGTGATCCTGGACAGGTCCGGGGGCAGTACTTC.

This clone was picked up one time. The V and J genes are TRBV2 and TRBJ1-3; unclear D gene. Trimming stripped 8 bases from V and 0 bases from J, with 8 bases between. The CDR3 is 13 amino acids. Looked up from germline, CDR1 is SNHLY and CDR2 is FYNNEI. The CDR3 reads CASFSLSGNTIYF. DNA for the CDR3: TGTGCCAGCTTCAGTCTCTCTGGAAACACCATATATTTT.

The genes are TRBV4-1 and TRBJ2-5; 9 nucleotides align to TRBD2. Germline values: CDR1 MGHRA, CDR2 YSYEKL. The CDR3 is 15 residues long. The V and J ends lost 0 bases and 5 bases, in that order; junction bases with no gene match: 4. CDR3 sequence reads: CASSQEAGGLETQYF. The CDR3 DNA follows: TGCGCCAGCAGCCAAGAGGCGGGGGGGTTGGAGACCCAGTACTTC.

The chain combines TRBV13 with TRBJ1-1, with D unresolved. In germline, CDR1 is PRHDT, CDR2 FYEKMQ (reference sequence). The CDR3 covers 14 residues. V was trimmed by 4 bases and J by 4 bases, leaving 13 bases between them. The CDR3 DNA sequence: TGTGCCAGCAGCTCGTTGAGGATGGGCACTGAAGCTTTCTTT. It codes for CASSSLRMGTEAFF.

This chain links TRBV3-1 (or the pseudogene TRBV3-2) with TRBJ2-1; 8 nucleotides match TRBD2. CDR1 is LGHDT, CDR2 YNNKEL, per germline (reference sequence). Trimming at V came to 2 bases and at J to 6 bases, leaving 0 bases not matched to a gene. CDR3 length: 13 amino acids. CDR3 sequence (DNA): TGTGCCAGCAGCCAACTAGCGGGCAATGAGCAGTTCTTC. This translates into CASSQLAGNEQFF.

This sequence joins TRBV15 and TRBJ1-6, with D perhaps TRBD1 (5 bases). This CDR3 is 14 amino acids long. V was cut by 1 base and J by 10 bases, with 11 bases left in between. Germline values: CDR1 LNHNV, CDR2 YYDKDF (reference sequence). For the CDR3, the DNA is TGTGCCACCAGCAGAGGGGCAGGGAGGTCACCCCTCCACTTT. As protein: CATSRGAGRSPLHF.

The CDR3 protein is CASPWTSRNEQFF. For the CDR3, the DNA is TGTGCCAGCCCCTGGACTAGCCGGAATGAGCAGTTCTTC. The chain employs TRBV27 and TRBJ2-1, with 8 nucleotides matching TRBD2. V trimming: 8 bases; J trimming: 7 bases; junction bases outside the gene matches: 7. Germline lookup yields CDR1 MNHEY and CDR2 SMNVEV (reference sequence). This CDR3 is built from 13 residues.

The CDR3 reads CASSSQGRMNTEAFF. The CDR3 region has the DNA TGTGCCAGCAGCTCACAGGGGCGGATGAACACTGAAGCTTTCTTT. V usage is TRBV11-2 and J usage is TRBJ1-1, with 7 bases that match TRBD1. The CDR3 totals 15 residues. Germline CDR1 is SGHAT and CDR2 is FQNNGV. V lost 4 bases, J lost 0 bases, and 5 bases stayed unmatched.

V and J are TRBV5-1 and TRBJ1-4; D is ambiguous. V was pared by 5 bases and J by 5 bases, with 7 bases between. The CDR3 runs 12 residues. Germline-derived CDR1 and CDR2 are SGHRS and YFSETQ. The CDR3, as DNA: TGCGCCAGCAGAGGAGGGAATGAAAAACTGTTTTTT. Encoded protein: CASRGGNEKLFF.

On this clone: Other DNA sequences in this sample translate to the same CDR3. The chain combines TRBV19 with TRBJ1-1, with 9 bases lining up with TRBD1. The V gene's germline CDR1 is LNHDA and CDR2 SQIVND (reference sequence). The CDR3 contains 14 residues. J lost 5 bases, V lost 4 bases, and 5 bases had no gene match. The chain's CDR3 is CASSTQGAGTEAFF. Here the CDR3 DNA reads TGTGCCAGTAGTACACAGGGGGCAGGGACTGAAGCTTTCTTT. Based on the CDR3 plus reference TRBV19 and TRBJ1-1, the full variable domain is DGGITQSPKYLFRKEGQNVTLSCEQNLNHDAMYWYRQDPGQGLRLIYYSQIVNDFQKGDIAEGYSVSREKKESFPLTVTSAQKNPTAFYLCASSTQGAGTEAFFGQGTRLTVV.

The CDR3 is CASSTRARGAGNTQYF. In DNA form, the CDR3 reads TGTGCCAGCAGTACCCGGGCGCGGGGGGCAGGGAATACGCAGTATTTT. This chain joins TRBV25-1 and TRBJ2-3; 8 nucleotides match TRBD2. The CDR3 is 16 residues long. The germline CDR1 and CDR2 sequences are MGHDK and SYGVNS. The ends lost 5 bases at V and 7 bases at J; junction bases unmatched: 14.

The V and J genes are TRBV2 and TRBJ2-3, with TRBD1 as a possible D gene (5 bases). The CDR3 contains 13 residues. CDR1 SNHLY and CDR2 FYNNEI come from the germline V gene. V was trimmed by 4 bases and J by 4 bases, leaving 9 bases between them. The CDR3 protein is CASSVQGSDTQYF. The CDR3 nucleotides read TGTGCCAGCAGTGTCCAGGGCTCAGATACGCAGTATTTT.

The J gene is TRBJ2-5, the V gene TRBV7-2, with D possibly TRBD1 on 5 matching bases. The V and J ends lost 1 base and 2 bases respectively, with 11 bases between them. Germline V gene sequence: CDR1 SGHTA, CDR2 FQGNSA. The length of the CDR3 is 15 residues. The DNA for the CDR3 is TGTGCCAGCAGCTTAGATGTGCGACAGCAAGAGACCCAGTACTTC. Protein sequence: CASSLDVRQQETQYF.